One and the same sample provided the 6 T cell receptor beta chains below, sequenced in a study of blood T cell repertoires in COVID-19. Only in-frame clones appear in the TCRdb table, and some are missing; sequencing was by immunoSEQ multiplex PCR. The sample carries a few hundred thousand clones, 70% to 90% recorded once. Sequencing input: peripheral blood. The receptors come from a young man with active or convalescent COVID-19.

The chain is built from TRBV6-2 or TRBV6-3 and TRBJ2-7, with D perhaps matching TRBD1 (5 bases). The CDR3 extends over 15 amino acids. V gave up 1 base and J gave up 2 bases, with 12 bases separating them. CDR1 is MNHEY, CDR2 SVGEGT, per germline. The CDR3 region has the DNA TGTGCCAGCAGTTACTTCAGGGAAGGGACCTACGAGCAGTACTTC. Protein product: CASSYFREGTYEQYF.

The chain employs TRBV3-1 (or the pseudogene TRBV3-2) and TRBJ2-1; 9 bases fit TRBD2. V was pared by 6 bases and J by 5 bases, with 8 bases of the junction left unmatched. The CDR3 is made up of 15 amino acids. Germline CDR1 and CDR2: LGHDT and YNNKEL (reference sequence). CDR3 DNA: TGTGCCAGCAGTCGACTAGCGGATACACACAATGAGCAGTTCTTC. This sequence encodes CASSRLADTHNEQFF.

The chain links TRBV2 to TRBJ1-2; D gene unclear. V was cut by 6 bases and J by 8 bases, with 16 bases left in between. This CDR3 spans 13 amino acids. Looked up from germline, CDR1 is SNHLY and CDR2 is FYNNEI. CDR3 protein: CASSLAEGGGYTF. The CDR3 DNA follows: TGTGCCAGCAGCCTCGCGGAGGGCGGCGGCTACACCTTC.

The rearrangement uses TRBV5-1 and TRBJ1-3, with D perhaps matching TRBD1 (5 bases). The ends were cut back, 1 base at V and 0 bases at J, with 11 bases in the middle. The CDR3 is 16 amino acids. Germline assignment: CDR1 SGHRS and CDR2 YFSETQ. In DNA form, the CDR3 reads TGCGCCAGCAGCTTGTGGGGCAGGAGCTCTGGAAACACCATATATTTT. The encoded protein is CASSLWGRSSGNTIYF.

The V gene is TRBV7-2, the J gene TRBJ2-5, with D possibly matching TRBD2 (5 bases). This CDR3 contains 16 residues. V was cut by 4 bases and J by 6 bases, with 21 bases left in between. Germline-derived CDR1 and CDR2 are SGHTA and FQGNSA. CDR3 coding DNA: TGTGCCAGCAGCTATTTGTCCGGAGCGGTGAGGCAGACCCAGTACTTC. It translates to CASSYLSGAVRQTQYF.

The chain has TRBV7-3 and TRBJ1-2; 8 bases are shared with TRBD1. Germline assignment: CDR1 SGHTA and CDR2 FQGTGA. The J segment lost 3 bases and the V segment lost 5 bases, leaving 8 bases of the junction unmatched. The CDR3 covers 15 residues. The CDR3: CASSPSWDRHYGYTF. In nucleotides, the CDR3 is TGTGCCAGCAGCCCGAGTTGGGACAGGCACTATGGCTACACCTTC.